Sequencing of this T cell receptor beta chain was carried out in a study of blood T cell repertoires in COVID-19 (dated by TCRdb to between 2020 and 2021). General notes on the study: Samples from collaborators originated in the United States, Italy and Spain and spanned both the acute and convalescent phases of COVID-19. Where HLA class I and class II types were available, the types were taken from metadata supplied by the sample provider, not from assay-based typing. A freely available public database, intended as a resource for researchers studying the immune response to SARS-CoV-2, is where the repertoires were released. The material from the prospective study consisted of cDNA or gDNA derived from T cells, B-cell-depleted T cells, or PBMCs. Deeply sampled blood TCRbeta repertoires from subjects exposed to, actively infected with, or recovered from COVID-19 were included in the dataset. The samples were drawn from the first 160 participants of the ongoing ImmuneRACE study and from more than 1,000 subjects provided by 6 global collaborators. The sample metadata nearly always contained a de-identified subject ID, COVID-19 status, age in years and sex. The paper's findings and limits, for the study overall: The quantity of clinical and demographic metadata differed by source and by participant and was supplied without curation.

Trimming at the junction amounts to 1 base on V and 9 bases on J, and the germline ends lie 19 bases apart. Its CDR3 holds 16 amino acids, cysteine through phenylalanine. Just the 48-base CDR3 DNA is kept, in frame starting at base 1. CDR1 and CDR2 (LNHNV, YYDKDF) derive from the germline V gene (reference sequence). TCRbeta CDR3 regions were amplified from genomic DNA using the immunoSEQ Assay, a bias-controlled multiplex PCR. Regarding the original processing steps: Within the assay, amplification of reference gene primers was used to estimate how many nucleated cells each sample contained. Sequence reads were collapsed and filtered to measure the absolute abundance of every unique TCRbeta CDR3 rearrangement. For each sample, productive Simpson clonality was calculated as the square root of Simpson's diversity index across productive rearrangements. The table was pulled from immuneACCESS by TCRdb, which kept in-frame rearrangements only. Such tables lose some clones; where checked, under half of the loss comes from unresolved V genes, and the rest has no known cause. The V and J calls and the clone size are those of that table, but D and trimming were determined from the DNA. This sample lists about 190,000 clones; 65% to 80% were detected once. The ten top clones hold roughly 13% of the sample.

Samples from volunteer blood donors who had recovered from COVID-19 were contributed by a second Seattle source. Each collaborating institution followed its own protocols to collect whole blood in K2EDTA tubes. Collaborator samples were shipped for TCRbeta analysis as frozen whole blood, isolated PBMCs, or DNA extracted from either sample type. Comment on this clone: Its cognate antigen has yet to be identified. Per-base qualities were not stored, and no clone one base away is much larger.

The specimen sequenced was peripheral blood. This receptor was identified in a man aged 45 to 65 who had recovered from COVID-19. The chain is encoded by TRBV15 joined to TRBJ1-5; TRBD1 might be the D gene, on 5 matching bases. The CDR3 reads as follows: CATSRGARWGGMPQHF. In nucleotide form, the sequence is TGTGCCACCAGCAGAGGGGCAAGGTGGGGGGGTATGCCCCAGCATTTT. Reference TRBV15 and TRBJ1-5 genes cover what lies past the CDR3, so the full variable domain is DAMVIQNPRYQVTQFGKPVTLSCSQTLNHNVMYWYQQKSSQAPKLLFHYYDKDFNNEADTPDNFQSRRPNTSFCFLDIRSPGLGDTAMYLCATSRGARWGGMPQHFGDGTRLSIL.